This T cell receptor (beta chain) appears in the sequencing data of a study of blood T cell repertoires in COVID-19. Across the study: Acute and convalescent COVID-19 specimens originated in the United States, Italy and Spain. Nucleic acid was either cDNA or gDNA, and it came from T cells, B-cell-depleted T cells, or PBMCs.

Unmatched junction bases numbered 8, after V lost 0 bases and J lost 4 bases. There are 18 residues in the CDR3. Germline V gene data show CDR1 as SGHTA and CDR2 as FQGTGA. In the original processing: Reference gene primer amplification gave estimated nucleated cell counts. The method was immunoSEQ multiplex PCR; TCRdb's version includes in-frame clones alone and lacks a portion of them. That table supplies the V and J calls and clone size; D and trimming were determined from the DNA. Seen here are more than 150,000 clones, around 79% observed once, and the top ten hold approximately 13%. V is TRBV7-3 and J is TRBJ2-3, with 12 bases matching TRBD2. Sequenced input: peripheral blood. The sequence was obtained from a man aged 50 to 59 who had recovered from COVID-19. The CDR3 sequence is CASSLTGLAGGQADTQYF. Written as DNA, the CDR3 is TGTGCCAGCAGCTTAACGGGGCTAGCGGGAGGGCAAGCAGATACGCAGTATTTT.